The entry that follows covers one T cell receptor (beta chain) sequence. What it binds is unknown. The source of the sample is a study of OX40 agonist ivuxolimab in advanced cancers. Overall study context: More than 35% of patients had received prior checkpoint inhibitor therapy. General study findings and limits: Antigen targets of the expanded peripheral T cells went undetermined. Among patients with partial responses at 0.1-3.0 mg/kg, clonal expansion was among the lowest. Expanded clones belonging to CD8+ T cells outnumbered, on average, those of CD4+.

CDR1 is MNHNY and CDR2 is SVGAGI in the germline V gene (reference sequence). There are 15 residues in the CDR3. Trimming shortened V by 5 bases and J by 4 bases, and 17 bases separated the two germline ends. Sequencing was performed with immunoSEQ multiplex PCR; in TCRdb, only in-frame clones are kept and a portion is missing. The profile shows 53,000 or so clones, 84% of them singletons. The sample was CD4+ or CD8+ T cells sorted from blood, taken in a trial of the OX40 agonist ivuxolimab. The source is an adult with an advanced solid tumor such as melanoma, head and neck, liver or kidney cancer. The rearrangement links TRBV6-6 to TRBJ1-2, with D maybe TRBD1 (5 bases). CDR3 sequence: CASSHEFGTTYGYTF. In nucleotides, the CDR3 is TGTGCCAGCAGTCATGAATTCGGGACGACCTATGGCTACACCTTC.